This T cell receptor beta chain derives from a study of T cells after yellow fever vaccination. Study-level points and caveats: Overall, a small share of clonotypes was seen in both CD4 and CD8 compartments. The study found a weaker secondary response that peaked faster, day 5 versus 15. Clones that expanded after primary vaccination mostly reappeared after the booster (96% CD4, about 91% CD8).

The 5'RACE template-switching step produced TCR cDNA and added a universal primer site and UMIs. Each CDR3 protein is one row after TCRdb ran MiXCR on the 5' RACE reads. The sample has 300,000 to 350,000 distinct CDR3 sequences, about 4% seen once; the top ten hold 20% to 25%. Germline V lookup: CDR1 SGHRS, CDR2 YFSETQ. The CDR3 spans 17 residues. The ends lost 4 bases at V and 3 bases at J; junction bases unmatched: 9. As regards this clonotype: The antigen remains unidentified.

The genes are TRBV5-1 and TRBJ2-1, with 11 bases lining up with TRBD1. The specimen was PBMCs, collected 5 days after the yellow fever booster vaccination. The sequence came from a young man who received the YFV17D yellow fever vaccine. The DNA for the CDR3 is TGCGCCAGCAGCGTCGTATGGGGACAGGGGGTCTACAATGAGCAGTTCTTC. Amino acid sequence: CASSVVWGQGVYNEQFF. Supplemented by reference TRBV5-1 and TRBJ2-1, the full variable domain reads KAGVTQTPRYLIKTRGQQVTLSCSPISGHRSVSWYQQTPGQGLQFLFEYFSETQRNKGNFPGRFSGRQFSNSRSEMNVSTLELGDSALYLCASSVVWGQGVYNEQFFGPGTRLTVL.